This note documents a single TCR beta chain sequence. Its antigen has not been determined. Base qualities are missing; no much larger clone stands one base away. Its CDR3 holds 15 amino acids, cysteine through phenylalanine. Only the CDR3 region is kept as DNA, spanning 45 bases read in frame from base 1. V and J are trimmed by 1 base and 4 bases, and the gene matches miss 5 bases of the junction. The germline V gene yields SGHRS for CDR1 and YFSETQ for CDR2. The data derive from a study of response to subunit inactivated influenza vaccine (dated by TCRdb to the late 2010s). Regarding the research as a whole: The study used deep quantitative T cell receptor repertoire profiling to track responses to a trivalent subunit inactivated influenza vaccine.

Results the study describes overall, beyond this receptor: The authors suggested that each seasonal influenza vaccination may recruit only a limited number of new T cells.

Preparation of the library involved RT-PCR. Sequencing relied on an Illumina HiSeq 2500. Through fastp at Q25 and MiXCR, TCRdb rebuilt clones from the public reads, retaining in-frame beta chains. Each entry merges the rows of one CDR3 protein and shows their most common DNA and genes. The sample profile shows some 520,000 distinct CDR3 sequences; 16% of them were found once. The ten largest account for 2.5% to 3.5% of the sample. The specimen was CD4+ T cells sorted from PBMCs, collected less than 30 months after vaccination. The chain is made from TRBV5-1 and TRBJ2-3; TRBD1 lines up with 8 middle nucleotides. The sequence was collected from a man between 50 and 70 years old who received an inactivated influenza vaccine. Donor details come from another sample of the same person, matched by shared clones. The base sequence is TGCGCCAGCAGCTTGTTCCAGGGGGCCGCAGATACGCAGTATTTT. Its product reads: CASSLFQGAADTQYF.